Below, 24 T cell receptor beta chains from the same sample are listed, as sequenced in a study of T cell responses to AZD1222 COVID-19 vaccine. Data came from immunoSEQ multiplex PCR; TCRdb stores just in-frame clones and leaves some out. Among tens of thousands of clones listed, about four fifths were seen once. Sequences were derived from peripheral blood, sampled 28 days after the second AZD1222 dose. The origin of the receptors is an adult who received the AZD1222 COVID-19 vaccine.

This chain connects TRBV28 to TRBJ1-6, with D unresolved. The CDR3 length is 15 residues. CDR1 MDHEN and CDR2 SYDVKM come from the germline V gene. The V and J ends lost 6 bases and 5 bases respectively, with 14 bases between them. CDR3 nucleotides: TGTGCCAGCAGACCAACCGGGCCTGATAATTCACCCCTCCACTTT. Translated, it gives CASRPTGPDNSPLHF.

V is TRBV20-1 and J is TRBJ1-2; D is unclear. CDR1 and CDR2 from the germline V gene are DFQATT and SNEGSKA (reference sequence). CDR3 length: 11 amino acids. With 4 bases removed from V and 8 bases from J, the gap between germline ends came to 11 bases. The CDR3 nucleotides read TGCAGTGCTAATCCACGTCAGGGCTACACCTTC. This translates into CSANPRQGYTF.

This sequence joins TRBV18 and TRBJ1-5; TRBD1 agrees at 9 bases. V lost 3 bases, J lost 3 bases, and 6 bases stayed unmatched. Germline assignment: CDR1 KGHSH and CDR2 LQKENI. The CDR3 totals 16 residues. The DNA for the CDR3 is TGTGCCAGCTCACCGAACTACAGGGGGCACAATCAGCCCCAGCATTTT. This translates into CASSPNYRGHNQPQHF.

The chain couples TRBV18 to TRBJ2-7; tentatively, D is TRBD2 (6 bases). Germline assignment: CDR1 KGHSH and CDR2 LQKENI. There are 15 residues in the CDR3. Trimming stripped 0 bases from V and 3 bases from J, with 12 bases between. This CDR3 is CASSPPQVGGYEQYF. The CDR3 bases are TGTGCCAGCTCACCACCACAGGTCGGGGGCTACGAGCAGTACTTC.

This chain links TRBV7-2 with TRBJ2-7; D is perhaps TRBD2 (6 bases). Germline CDR1 SGHTA, CDR2 FQGNSA. This CDR3 region has 14 residues. V was clipped by 5 bases and J by 3 bases, with 14 bases between them. The CDR3 loop is CASSQGLGDYEQYF. CDR3 nucleotides: TGTGCCAGCAGCCAGGGACTGGGGGACTACGAGCAGTACTTC.

Notes on this clone: The junction and the germline gene differ at one end; a read error may be behind it. The V call is TRBV19, the J call TRBJ1-2; 7 bases line up with TRBD1. This CDR3 is built from 11 residues. CDR1 is LNHDA, CDR2 SQIVND, per germline (reference sequence). CDR3 sequence reads: CASSSRDSQLF. As DNA, the CDR3 is TGTGCCAGTAGTTCCCGGGACAGCCAGCTCTTC.

This sequence joins TRBV19 and TRBJ2-3; D is ambiguous. The V end lost 4 bases, the J end lost 5 bases, and 10 bases lay between the germline ends. The CDR3 consists of 13 residues. Germline assignment: CDR1 LNHDA and CDR2 SQIVND (reference sequence). The CDR3: CASSNRAQDTQYF. The CDR3 DNA is TGTGCCAGTAGTAATCGCGCGCAAGATACGCAGTATTTT.

The chain joins TRBV4-1 to TRBJ1-4, with TRBD1 as a possible D gene (6 bases). Trimming removed 1 base at V and 5 bases at J, with 20 bases between. From germline, CDR1 is MGHRA and CDR2 YSYEKL. This CDR3 region has 18 residues. The CDR3 reads CASSQGFIKGDSNEKLFF. DNA of the CDR3: TGCGCCAGCAGCCAAGGGTTTATAAAGGGGGATTCCAATGAAAAACTGTTTTTT.

This clone occurred a few times. The chain employs TRBV15 and TRBJ2-3; D perhaps matches TRBD1 (5 bases). Germline-derived CDR1 and CDR2 are LNHNV and YYDKDF (reference sequence). The CDR3 runs 16 residues. V lost 0 bases and J 1 base, leaving 11 bases between the germline ends. CDR3 nucleotides: TGTGCCACCAGCAGAGAGAGGCAGGGTGGCACAGATACGCAGTATTTT. Its translation: CATSRERQGGTDTQYF.

The V gene is TRBV5-6, the J gene TRBJ2-6, with D unclear. The CDR3 length is 16 residues. Per the germline V gene, CDR1 is SGHDT and CDR2 is YYEEEE. The V gene lost 0 bases and the J gene lost 0 bases, with 7 bases spanning the gap. DNA for the CDR3: TGTGCCAGCAGCTTGGTTCGGGTCTCTGGGGCCAACGTCCTGACTTTC. As protein: CASSLVRVSGANVLTF.

The chain joins TRBV7-2 to TRBJ1-3; D remains unclear. V was shortened by 4 bases and J by 0 bases, with 16 bases between the two germline ends. Per germline, CDR1 SGHTA and CDR2 FQGNSA. The CDR3 has 17 amino acids. The CDR3 DNA follows: TGTGCCAGCAGCTCCAAAGGTCGTTTTTCCTCTGGAAACACCATATATTTT. This gives the protein CASSSKGRFSSGNTIYF.

This chain links TRBV5-1 with TRBJ1-1, with 8 bases aligning to TRBD1. CDR1 and CDR2 (germline): SGHRS, YFSETQ. V lost 1 base to trimming and J lost 5 bases; unmatched junction nucleotides: 10. This CDR3 comprises 16 residues. The CDR3 DNA is TGCGCCAGCAGCTTGAGTACAGGGGGTAGTAGTACTGAAGCTTTCTTT. Residues: CASSLSTGGSSTEAFF.

The chain recombines TRBV2 with TRBJ2-2, with TRBD1 matching 7 bases. Germline values: CDR1 SNHLY, CDR2 FYNNEI. The CDR3 spans 14 residues. Trimming at V came to 6 bases and at J to 3 bases, leaving 4 bases not matched to a gene. CDR3 region: CASRTGTDTGELFF. DNA of the CDR3: TGTGCCAGCAGGACCGGGACAGACACCGGGGAGCTGTTTTTT.

CDR3: CASSYTGAEQYF. In DNA form, the CDR3 reads TGTGCCAGCAGCTACACAGGGGCCGAGCAGTACTTC. The chain uses TRBV6-5 and TRBJ2-7, with TRBD1 identical over 7 bases. Germline CDR1 is MNHEY and CDR2 is SVGAGI. The CDR3 length is 12 residues. V shed 6 bases and J 6 bases; nucleotides not matched to a gene: 5.

V gene TRBV2 combines with J gene TRBJ2-1; 8 nucleotides agree with TRBD2. Trimming at V came to 6 bases and at J to 4 bases, leaving 8 bases not matched to a gene. The CDR3 length is 15 residues. Germline CDR1 and CDR2: SNHLY and FYNNEI. DNA for the CDR3: TGTGCCAGCAGCCCATTTAGCGGGAATTACAATGAGCAGTTCTTC. This sequence encodes CASSPFSGNYNEQFF.

The chain couples TRBV4-3 to TRBJ2-7; TRBD1 is a possible D gene (6 bases). The CDR3 spans 15 residues. The V end lost 1 base, the J end lost 2 bases, and 12 bases lay between the germline ends. The germline CDR1 and CDR2 sequences are LGHNA and YSLEER. The CDR3: CASSQGTADPYEQYF. The DNA of the CDR3 is TGCGCCAGCAGCCAAGGGACAGCTGATCCCTACGAGCAGTACTTC.

The DNA of the CDR3 is TGTGCCAGCAGCCGCCTTTTAATAGCGGGTAACAATGAGCAGTTCTTC. It codes for CASSRLLIAGNNEQFF. V is TRBV27 and J is TRBJ2-1, with 7 bases matching TRBD2. Trimming at V came to 6 bases and at J to 5 bases, leaving 13 bases not matched to a gene. CDR3 length equals 16 residues. Germline CDR1 and CDR2: MNHEY and SMNVEV (reference sequence).

This chain uses TRBV11-2 with TRBJ2-1, with 9 nucleotides matching TRBD2. This CDR3 is 15 amino acids long. The germline gives CDR1 SGHAT, CDR2 FQNNGV. Trimming took 5 bases from V and 0 from J; bases not matched to a gene: 2. Here the CDR3 reads CASSHSGSSYNEQFF. CDR3 sequence (DNA): TGTGCCAGCAGCCATAGCGGGAGCTCCTACAATGAGCAGTTCTTC.

Regarding this clone: One end of the junction is discordant with germline, which a read error may explain. The rearrangement links TRBV7-7 to TRBJ2-7; D perhaps matches TRBD2 (5 bases). The length of the CDR3 is 14 residues. Germline-derived CDR1 and CDR2 are SSHAT and FNYEAQ (reference sequence). The CDR3 spells CASSPSGRAHEQYF. As DNA, the CDR3 is TGTGCTAGCAGCCCCTCGGGGAGAGCCCACGAGCAGTACTTC.

In DNA form, the CDR3 reads TGCGCCAGCAGCTTAGGAAGCACAGATACGCAGTATTTT. Its translation: CASSLGSTDTQYF. The rearrangement joins TRBV5-1 to TRBJ2-3; D ambiguous. Trimming cost V 2 bases and J 0 bases, with 4 bases left between them. This CDR3 is built from 13 residues. Germline CDR1 and CDR2: SGHRS and YFSETQ.

The chain has TRBV4-1 and TRBJ2-1, with TRBD2 as a possible D gene (6 bases). This CDR3 is 14 amino acids long. Trimming removed 0 bases at V and 9 bases at J, with 12 bases between. Germline V gives CDR1 MGHRA, CDR2 YSYEKL. In nucleotides, the CDR3 is TGCGCCAGCAGCCAAGACCCGGGGGAAGGTGAGCAGTTCTTC. Translating gives CASSQDPGEGEQFF.

This clone was seen only a few times. The chain couples TRBV11-2 to TRBJ2-1, with 12 bases fitting TRBD2. The CDR3 covers 15 residues. CDR1 is SGHAT, CDR2 FQNNGV, per germline. Trimming at V came to 6 bases and at J to 5 bases, leaving 5 bases not matched to a gene. The CDR3 loop is CASRRGLAGNNEQFF. The CDR3 DNA reads TGTGCCAGCAGAAGAGGACTAGCGGGGAACAATGAGCAGTTCTTC.

The chain couples TRBV28 to TRBJ2-5, with 10 bases matching TRBD1. The CDR3 spans 16 residues. Germline CDR1 is MDHEN and CDR2 is SYDVKM. V lost 4 bases and J lost 5; bases outside the gene matches: 10. The CDR3 bases are TGTGCCAGCAGTTACCAGACAGGGGGCATGAAGGAGACCCAGTACTTC. It encodes CASSYQTGGMKETQYF.

This sequence joins TRBV2 and TRBJ2-1; 7 bases match TRBD2. The CDR3 totals 14 residues. Germline V lookup: CDR1 SNHLY, CDR2 FYNNEI. V was pared by 7 bases and J by 6 bases, with 9 bases of the junction left unmatched. The CDR3 protein is CASTGGSRGNEQFF. In DNA, the CDR3 is TGTGCCAGCACAGGCGGGAGCAGAGGCAATGAGCAGTTCTTC. Looking up the rest from reference TRBV2 and TRBJ2-1 gives the full variable domain: EPEVTQTPSHQVTQMGQEVILRCVPISNHLYFYWYRQILGQKVEFLVSFYNNEISEKSEIFDDQFSVERPDGSNFTLKIRSTKLEDSAMYFCASTGGSRGNEQFFGPGTRLTVL.